Listed here are 10 T cell receptor beta chains from one sample, sequenced in a study of CD8+ T cells in alopecia areata. cDNA prepared by RNA extraction and subsequent reverse transcription served as the template for sequencing. Data came from immunoSEQ multiplex PCR; TCRdb stores just in-frame clones and leaves some out. Here the sample spans fewer than 40,000 clones, 55% being singletons. The source material was NKG2D-high CD8+ T cells sorted from blood. These receptors came from a human donor with alopecia areata.

The chain combines TRBV7-8 with TRBJ2-5; D not certain. In germline, CDR1 is SGHVS, CDR2 FQNEAQ. Trimming left V 1 base short and J 0 bases short, with 6 bases between. The CDR3 has 14 amino acids. In DNA, the CDR3 is TGTGCCAGCAGCTTAGATCTTAACCAAGAGACCCAGTACTTC. It specifies CASSLDLNQETQYF.

The chain couples TRBV4-3 to TRBJ2-7; TRBD1 matches 9 bases. The CDR3 length is 15 residues. Germline trimming cut 4 bases from V and 1 base from J; bases unmatched to any gene: 5. Germline V gene sequence: CDR1 LGHNA, CDR2 YSLEER. The DNA for the CDR3 is TGCGCCAGCAGCCCTGGACAGGGGACATCCTACGAGCAGTACTTC. Its translation: CASSPGQGTSYEQYF.

There are a few counts of this clone. The gene calls are TRBV29-1 and TRBJ1-1, with 8 bases aligning to TRBD1. Per the germline V gene, CDR1 is SQVTM and CDR2 is ANQGSEA. The V gene end was trimmed by 0 bases and the J gene end by 2 bases; junction bases not matched to a gene: 5. The CDR3 is made up of 15 amino acids. The CDR3 region is CSVEDPGQVNTEAFF. CDR3 bases: TGCAGCGTTGAAGACCCGGGACAGGTTAACACTGAAGCTTTCTTT.

This chain connects TRBV4-3 to TRBJ2-7; 8 nucleotides line up with TRBD2. Per germline, CDR1 LGHNA and CDR2 YSLEER. J lost 0 bases, V lost 1 base, and 2 bases had no gene match. CDR3 length: 15 residues. The CDR3 DNA sequence: TGCGCCAGCAGCCAAGGACTAGCGACCTCCTACGAGCAGTACTTC. This translates into CASSQGLATSYEQYF.

This clone is labeled medium-sized. Here the CDR3 reads CASSVAARGHRRNTEAFF. CDR3 sequence (DNA): TGTGCCAGCAGCGTAGCTGCCAGGGGTCACCGTCGGAACACTGAAGCTTTCTTT. The chain combines TRBV9 with TRBJ1-1, with a weak D call TRBD1 (6 bases). V lost 0 bases and J 1 base, leaving 19 bases between the germline ends. The CDR3 has 18 amino acids. Germline V CDR1 and CDR2: SGDLS, YYNGEE.

This clone came up a few times. The chain combines TRBV5-1 with TRBJ1-1; the D gene is possibly TRBD1 (5 bases). V was trimmed by 5 bases and J by 6 bases, leaving 14 bases between them. In germline, CDR1 is SGHRS, CDR2 YFSETQ. This CDR3 region has 13 residues. CDR3 protein: CASREQGDPEAFF. The CDR3 DNA reads as TGCGCCAGCAGAGAGCAGGGCGACCCTGAAGCTTTCTTT.

J is TRBJ1-5 and V is TRBV6-1; D unresolved. The CDR3 length is 16 residues. V lost 0 bases and J lost 2, with 11 bases in between. Germline lookup yields CDR1 MNHNS and CDR2 SASEGT. In DNA form, the CDR3 reads TGTGCCAGCAGTGAAGCTGAGGGAATCGGCAATCAGCCCCAGCATTTT. Translated, it gives CASSEAEGIGNQPQHF.

This clone was counted between two and nine times. This chain links TRBV21-1 with TRBJ1-5. TRBV21-1 is an annotated pseudogene. The CDR3 contains 9 residues. The CDR3 region has the DNA TGTGCCAGCGATGAGCCCCAGCATTTT. This codes for CASDEPQHF.

The rearrangement links TRBV7-2 to TRBJ2-7, with 9 bases lining up with TRBD2. The ends lost 1 base at V and 4 bases at J; junction bases unmatched: 2. This CDR3 has 14 amino acids. Germline V gene lookup returns CDR1 SGHTA and CDR2 FQGNSA. The CDR3 DNA is TGTGCCAGCAGCTTAGAACTAGCGGGTTACGAGCAGTACTTC. Translating it yields CASSLELAGYEQYF.

J is TRBJ2-3 and V is TRBV11-2; maybe TRBD2 (6 bases). CDR1 and CDR2 from the germline V gene are SGHAT and FQNNGV. This CDR3 comprises 13 residues. The V end was cut by 6 bases, the J end by 5 bases, with 12 bases between. CDR3: CASSRDFRDTQYF. CDR3 nucleotides: TGTGCCAGCAGTCGGGACTTTAGAGATACGCAGTATTTT.